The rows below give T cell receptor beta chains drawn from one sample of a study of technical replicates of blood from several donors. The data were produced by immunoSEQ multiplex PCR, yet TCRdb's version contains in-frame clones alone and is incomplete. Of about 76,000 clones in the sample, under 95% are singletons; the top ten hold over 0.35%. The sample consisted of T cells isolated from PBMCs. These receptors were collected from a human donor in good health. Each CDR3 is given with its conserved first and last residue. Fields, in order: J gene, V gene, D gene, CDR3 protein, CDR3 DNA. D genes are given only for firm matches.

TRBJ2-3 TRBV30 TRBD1 CAWDRTGGTDTQYF TGTGCCTGGGATAGGACAGGGGGTACAGATACGCAGTATTTT
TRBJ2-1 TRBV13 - CASSLAPQGEQFF TGTGCCAGCAGCTTAGCGCCTCAGGGTGAGCAGTTCTTC
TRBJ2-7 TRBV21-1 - CASSIRDSNYEQYF TGTGCCAGCAGCATACGGGACAGCAACTACGAGCAGTACTTC
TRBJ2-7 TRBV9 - CASSVESAHEQYF TGTGCCAGCAGCGTAGAGTCAGCGCACGAGCAGTACTTC
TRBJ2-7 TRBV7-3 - CASSNTGIHEQYF TGTGCCAGCAGCAATACAGGGATCCACGAGCAGTACTTC
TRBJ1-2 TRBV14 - CASSQDEDSLPHGYTF TGTGCCAGCAGCCAAGACGAGGACTCTTTACCCCATGGCTACACCTTC
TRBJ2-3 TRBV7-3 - CASSFDSATDTQYF TGTGCCAGCAGCTTTGACTCTGCTACAGATACGCAGTATTTT
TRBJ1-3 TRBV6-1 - CASSEAQGYTIYF TGTGCCAGCAGTGAAGCGCAGGGCTACACCATATATTTT
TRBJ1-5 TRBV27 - CASSLAGGRSNQPQHF TGTGCCAGCAGTTTAGCGGGGGGCAGGAGCAATCAGCCCCAGCATTTT
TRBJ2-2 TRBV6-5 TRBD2 CASSYSNLAGGGELFF TGTGCCAGCAGTTACTCGAACCTAGCGGGGGGCGGGGAGCTGTTTTTT
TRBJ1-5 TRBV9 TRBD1 CASSGGTELSNQPQHF TGTGCCAGCAGCGGCGGGACAGAACTTAGCAATCAGCCCCAGCATTTT
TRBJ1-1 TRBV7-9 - CASSLNTEGTEAFF TGTGCCAGCAGCTTAAACACAGAAGGTACTGAAGCTTTCTTT
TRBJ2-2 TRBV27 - CASSPQNTGELFF TGTGCCAGCAGTCCCCAGAACACCGGGGAGCTGTTTTTT
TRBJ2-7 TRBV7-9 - CASSPTSNEQYF TGTGCCAGCAGCCCAACTAGCAACGAGCAGTACTTC